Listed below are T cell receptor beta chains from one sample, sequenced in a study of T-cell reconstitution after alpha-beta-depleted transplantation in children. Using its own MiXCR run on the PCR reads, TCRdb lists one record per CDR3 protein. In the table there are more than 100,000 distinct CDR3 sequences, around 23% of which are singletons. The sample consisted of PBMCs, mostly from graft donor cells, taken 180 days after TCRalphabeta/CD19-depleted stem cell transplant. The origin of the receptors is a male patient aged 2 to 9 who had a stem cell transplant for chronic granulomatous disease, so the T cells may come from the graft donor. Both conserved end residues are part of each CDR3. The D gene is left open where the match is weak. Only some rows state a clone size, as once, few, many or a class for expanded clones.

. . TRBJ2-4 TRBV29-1 CSVERQTGIQYF TGCAGCGTTGAACGTCAGACCGGCATTCAGTACTTC
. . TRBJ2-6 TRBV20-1 CSARSGFSGANVLTF TGCAGTGCTAGATCAGGGTTCTCTGGGGCCAACGTCCTGACTTTC
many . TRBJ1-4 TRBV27 CASSLNRFKEKLFF TGTGCCAGCAGTTTAAACAGGTTTAAGGAAAAACTGTTTTTT
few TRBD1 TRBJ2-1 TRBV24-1 CATSDTVPGQGRGSYNEQFF TGTGCCACCAGTGATACAGTCCCGGGACAGGGTAGGGGCTCCTACAATGAGCAGTTCTTC
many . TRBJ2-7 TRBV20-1 CSAPLSGSSYEQYF TGCAGTGCTCCCCTTTCGGGAAGCTCCTACGAGCAGTACTTC
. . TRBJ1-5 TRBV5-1 CASKLVHQPQHF TGCGCCAGCAAGTTGGTACATCAGCCCCAGCATTTT
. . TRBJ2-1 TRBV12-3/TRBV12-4 CARSLVGSGEQFF TGTGCCCGCAGTTTAGTAGGATCTGGTGAGCAGTTCTTC
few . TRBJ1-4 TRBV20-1 CSAAEGPNEKLFF TGCAGTGCCGCCGAAGGGCCTAATGAAAAACTGTTTTTT
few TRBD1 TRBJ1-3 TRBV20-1 CSARPDRVGNTIYF TGCAGTGCTAGACCAGACAGGGTTGGAAACACCATATATTTT
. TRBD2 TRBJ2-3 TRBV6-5 CASRQLAGDTDTQYF TGTGCCAGCAGGCAACTAGCGGGGGACACAGATACGCAGTATTTT
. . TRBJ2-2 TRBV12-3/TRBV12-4 CASSFRGARTGELFF TGTGCCAGCAGTTTTCGGGGGGCGAGAACCGGGGAGCTGTTTTTT
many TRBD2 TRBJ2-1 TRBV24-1 CATSDPGTSRNEQFF TGTGCCACCAGTGACCCCGGGACTAGCCGCAATGAGCAGTTCTTC
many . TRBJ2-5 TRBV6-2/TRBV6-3 CASSYPPIGTQYF TGTGCCAGCAGTTACCCGCCCATAGGGACCCAGTACTTC
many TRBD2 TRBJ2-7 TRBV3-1 CASSPGTSGMSYEQYF TGTGCCAGCAGTCCCGGGACTAGCGGGATGTCCTACGAGCAGTACTTC